Below, 14 T cell receptor beta chains from the same sample are listed, as sequenced in a study of shared clonotypes between healthy human individuals. Sequenced by immunoSEQ multiplex PCR; TCRdb stores in-frame clones only, minus some. The table shows 2 million to 3 million clones, with approximately 93% occurring only once. The specimen sequenced was naive CD4+ T cells from PBMCs. Described subset: CD45RA+ positively selected. Receptors were obtained from a man younger than 35 in good health. Some clones in this sample may be carry-over from other donors' samples.

This clone has only one observation. The gene calls are TRBV18 and TRBJ1-3; D uncertain. V was shortened by 3 bases and J by 0 bases, with 9 bases between the two germline ends. The CDR3 loop spans 15 amino acids. Germline lookup yields CDR1 KGHSH and CDR2 LQKENI. The CDR3 loop is CASSPGLNSGNTIYF. The CDR3, as DNA: TGTGCCAGCTCACCTGGACTTAACTCTGGAAACACCATATATTTT.

The V gene is TRBV5-4, the J gene TRBJ2-5, with a possible D match to TRBD2 (6 bases). The CDR3 sequence is 13 residues long. Trimming took 0 bases from V and 4 from J, leaving 7 bases between them. Germline V gene data show CDR1 as SGHNT and CDR2 as YYREEE (reference sequence). The CDR3 sequence is CASSLASAETQYF. In nucleotides, the CDR3 is TGTGCCAGCAGCTTGGCTAGCGCAGAGACCCAGTACTTC.

The chain links TRBV11-3 to TRBJ2-1; unclear D gene. The CDR3 covers 14 residues. With 0 bases removed from V and 15 bases from J, the gap between germline ends came to 18 bases. CDR1 SGHNT and CDR2 YENEEA come from the germline V gene. In DNA form, the CDR3 reads TGTGCCAGCAGCTTAGATCCGTCTCGCGGAGAAAGGTTCTTC. Protein sequence: CASSLDPSRGERFF.

The chain recombines TRBV27 with TRBJ2-5; the match to TRBD2 covers 13 bases. CDR3 length: 15 residues. The V segment lost 6 bases and the J segment 5 bases; nucleotides outside the gene matches: 6. Germline CDR1 reads MNHEY; CDR2 reads SMNVEV (reference sequence). This CDR3 is CASSTSGRVGETQYF. The CDR3 DNA sequence: TGTGCCAGCAGCACTAGCGGGAGGGTTGGGGAGACCCAGTACTTC.

CDR3 loop: CASSEMLGRRSEQYF. The DNA of the CDR3 is TGTGCCAGCAGTGAAATGCTAGGCAGGCGAAGTGAGCAGTACTTC. V gene TRBV6-1 combines with J gene TRBJ2-5; D is undetermined. With 2 bases removed from V and 11 bases from J, the gap between germline ends came to 21 bases. CDR1 is MNHNS and CDR2 is SASEGT in the germline V gene. The CDR3 extends over 15 amino acids.

This chain connects TRBV6-4 to TRBJ2-7; 9 bases match TRBD1. The CDR3 is 14 amino acids. Germline CDR1 is MRHNA and CDR2 is SNTAGT. Germline trimming cut 5 bases from V and 4 bases from J; bases unmatched to any gene: 6. The CDR3 sequence is CASSTGTGPYEQYF. The CDR3 DNA is TGTGCCAGCAGTACCGGGACAGGGCCGTACGAGCAGTACTTC.

The genes are TRBV10-3 and TRBJ2-5; the D gene could be TRBD1 or TRBD2 (5 bases each). Trimming pared 4 bases from V and 5 bases from J, leaving 17 bases between. The CDR3 is 15 residues long. In germline, CDR1 is ENHRY, CDR2 SYGVKD. The CDR3 DNA sequence: TGTGCCATCAGTGGGGGCGCAGCCCCGGGGGAGACCCAGTACTTC. Translation gives CAISGGAAPGETQYF.

This sequence joins TRBV6-6 and TRBJ1-2; no clear D. The CDR3 extends over 13 amino acids. Germline CDR1 and CDR2: MNHNY and SVGAGI (reference sequence). The ends were cut back, 0 bases at V and 13 bases at J, with 15 bases in the middle. The CDR3 DNA reads TGTGCCAGCAGTTACTCTTTCGGGTATTTGAGCACCTTC. Translated, it gives CASSYSFGYLSTF.

The chain combines TRBV28 with TRBJ1-1; D gene unclear. V was cut by 7 bases and J by 4 bases, with 13 bases left in between. Germline lookup yields CDR1 MDHEN and CDR2 SYDVKM. The CDR3 loop spans 13 amino acids. Here the CDR3 DNA reads TGTGCCAGCATCGTCCCGGGGTTCACTGAAGCTTTCTTT. Protein sequence: CASIVPGFTEAFF.

The V and J genes are TRBV5-5 and TRBJ1-5; D is perhaps TRBD1 (5 bases). Germline CDR1 reads SGHKS; CDR2 reads YYEKEE (reference sequence). Trimming removed 0 bases from V and 7 bases from J, with 14 bases in between. The CDR3 runs to 15 residues. The CDR3 region has the DNA TGTGCCAGCAGCTTGGAGGGGAGGCCCGGGCAGCCCCAGCATTTT. Residues: CASSLEGRPGQPQHF.

This chain's CDR3 is CASSVEGQAGGYTF. CDR3 in DNA: TGTGCCAGCAGCGTAGAGGGACAGGCGGGTGGCTACACCTTC. The rearrangement uses TRBV9 and TRBJ1-2, with TRBD1 identical over 8 bases. The CDR3 has 14 residues. The V gene's germline CDR1 is SGDLS and CDR2 YYNGEE. V gave up 0 bases and J gave up 7 bases; unmatched junction bases: 5.

This chain joins TRBV2 and TRBJ2-6; unclear D gene. V lost 4 bases and J 4 bases, leaving 8 bases between the germline ends. Per the germline V gene, CDR1 is SNHLY and CDR2 is FYNNEI. This CDR3 is built from 14 residues. The DNA of the CDR3 is TGTGCCAGCAGTGTAGGGCCCGGGGCCAACGTCCTGACTTTC. This encodes CASSVGPGANVLTF.

The rearrangement links TRBV7-9 to TRBJ2-3; D not resolved. Trimming left V 4 bases short and J 4 bases short, with 15 bases between. Germline V gene data show CDR1 as SEHNR and CDR2 as FQNEAQ (reference sequence). The CDR3 has 15 residues. In DNA form, the CDR3 reads TGTGCCAGCAGCTCCCCCGCGGTAAGCTCAGATACGCAGTATTTT. Its protein is CASSSPAVSSDTQYF. The full variable domain, rest sourced from reference TRBV7-9 and TRBJ2-3, is DTGVSQNPRHKITKRGQNVTFRCDPISEHNRLYWYRQTLGQGPEFLTYFQNEAQLEKSRLLSDRFSAERPKGSFSTLEIQRTEQGDSAMYLCASSSPAVSSDTQYFGPGTRLTVL.

This chain joins TRBV13 and TRBJ1-1; the D is unclear. Trimming stripped 0 bases from V and 2 bases from J, with 10 bases between. The CDR3 runs 15 residues. Germline loops: CDR1 PRHDT, CDR2 FYEKMQ (reference sequence). CDR3 coding DNA: TGTGCCAGCAGCTTAGGAGGTTTACGTAACACTGAAGCTTTCTTT. Translated, it gives CASSLGGLRNTEAFF.